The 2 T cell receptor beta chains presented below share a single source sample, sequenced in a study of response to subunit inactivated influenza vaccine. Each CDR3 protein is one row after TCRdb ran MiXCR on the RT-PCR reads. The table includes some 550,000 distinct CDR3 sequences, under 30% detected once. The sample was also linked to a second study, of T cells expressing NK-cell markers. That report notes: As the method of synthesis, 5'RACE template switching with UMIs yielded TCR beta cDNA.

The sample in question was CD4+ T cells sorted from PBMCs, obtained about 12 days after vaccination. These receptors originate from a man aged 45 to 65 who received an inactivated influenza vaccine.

The CDR3 DNA sequence: TGTGCCTGGAGTATGGGCGGCAATCAGCCCCAGCATTTT. It is translated as CAWSMGGNQPQHF. This chain uses TRBV30 with TRBJ1-5; D is unresolved. The germline V gene has CDR1 GTSNPN and CDR2 SVGIG (reference sequence). The CDR3 runs to 13 residues. Trimming pared 2 bases from V and 2 bases from J, leaving 7 bases between.

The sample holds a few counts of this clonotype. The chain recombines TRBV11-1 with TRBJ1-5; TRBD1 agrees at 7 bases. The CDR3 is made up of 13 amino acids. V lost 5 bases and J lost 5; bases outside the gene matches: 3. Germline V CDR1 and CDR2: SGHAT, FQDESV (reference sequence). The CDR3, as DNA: TGTGCCAGCAGCAGCGGGACAGATCAGCCCCAGCATTTT. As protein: CASSSGTDQPQHF.